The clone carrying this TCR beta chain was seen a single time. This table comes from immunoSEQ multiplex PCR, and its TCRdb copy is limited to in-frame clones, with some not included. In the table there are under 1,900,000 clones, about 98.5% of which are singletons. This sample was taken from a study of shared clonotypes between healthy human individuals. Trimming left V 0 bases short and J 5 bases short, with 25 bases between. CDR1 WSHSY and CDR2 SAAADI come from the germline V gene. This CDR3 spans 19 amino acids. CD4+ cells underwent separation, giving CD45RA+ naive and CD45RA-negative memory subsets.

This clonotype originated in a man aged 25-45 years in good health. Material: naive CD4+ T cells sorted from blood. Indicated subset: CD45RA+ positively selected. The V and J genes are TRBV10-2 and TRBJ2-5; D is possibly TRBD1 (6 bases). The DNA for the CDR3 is TGCGCCAGCAGTGAGTCGAAGTACTCTCTGGCAGGGGCCCAGGAGACCCAGTACTTC. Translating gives CASSESKYSLAGAQETQYF.